The present entry profiles one T cell receptor beta chain with its context. What it recognizes is unknown. Profiled with immunoSEQ multiplex PCR; TCRdb holds only in-frame clones, not every one. The sample has around 34,000 clones, approximately 90% seen once. These data are taken from a study of CD8 T cells in acute hepatitis C reinfection. On the study more broadly: TCRbeta of HCV NS3-1073-specific CD8+ T cells was profiled. Broader study findings: Preferential TRBV04 and TRBV06 usage appeared in all groups and was not explained by the naive pool. Chronically infected subjects had no follow-up NS3-1073 repertoires.

Indicated time point: naive CD8 control sorted from an acute-time-point sample. Every 3 months, donors from a Montreal cohort of people who inject drugs were followed. The CDR3 runs to 14 residues. Germline V gene lookup returns CDR1 MNHNY and CDR2 SVGAGI (reference sequence). The V and J ends lost 2 bases and 9 bases, in that order; junction bases with no gene match: 1. Material for sequencing was naive CD8+ T cells from PBMCs. V is TRBV6-6 and J is TRBJ2-1, with TRBD2 matching over 13 bases. The clonotype comes from a man aged 30 to 39 with chronic hepatitis C. The CDR3 DNA sequence: TGTGCCAGCAGTTACGGACTAGCGGGAGTTGAGCAGTTCTTC. Protein sequence: CASSYGLAGVEQFF.